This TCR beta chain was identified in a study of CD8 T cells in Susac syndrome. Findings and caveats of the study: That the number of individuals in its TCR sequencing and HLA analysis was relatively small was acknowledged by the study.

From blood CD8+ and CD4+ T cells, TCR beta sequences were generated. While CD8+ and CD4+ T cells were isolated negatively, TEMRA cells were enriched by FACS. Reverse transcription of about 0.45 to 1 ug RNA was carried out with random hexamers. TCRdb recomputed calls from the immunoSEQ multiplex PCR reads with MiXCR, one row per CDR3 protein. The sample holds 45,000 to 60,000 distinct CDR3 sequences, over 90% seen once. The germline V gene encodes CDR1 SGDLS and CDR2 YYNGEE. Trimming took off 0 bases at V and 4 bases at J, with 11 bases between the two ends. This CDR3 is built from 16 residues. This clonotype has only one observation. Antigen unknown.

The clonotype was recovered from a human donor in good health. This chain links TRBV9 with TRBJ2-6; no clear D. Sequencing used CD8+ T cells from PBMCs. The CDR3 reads CASSVVISSGANVLTF. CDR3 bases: TGTGCCAGCAGCGTAGTAATCTCCAGCGGGGCCAACGTCCTGACTTTC.